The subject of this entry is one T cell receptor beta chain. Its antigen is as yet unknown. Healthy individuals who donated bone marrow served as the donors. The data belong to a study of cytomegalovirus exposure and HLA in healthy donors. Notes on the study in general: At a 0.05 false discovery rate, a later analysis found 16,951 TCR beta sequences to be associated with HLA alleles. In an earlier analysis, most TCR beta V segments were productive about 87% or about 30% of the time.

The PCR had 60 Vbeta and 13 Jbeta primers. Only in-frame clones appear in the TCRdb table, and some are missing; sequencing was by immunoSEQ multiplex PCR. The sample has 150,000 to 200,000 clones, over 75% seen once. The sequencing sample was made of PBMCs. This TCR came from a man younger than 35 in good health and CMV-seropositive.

The CDR3 sequence: CASSYSGGGAGELFF. The CDR3 DNA follows: TGTGCCAGCAGTTACTCTGGCGGGGGAGCCGGGGAGCTGTTTTTT. The chain joins TRBV6-5 to TRBJ2-2, with 7 bases identical to TRBD2. Germline V gene data show CDR1 as MNHEY and CDR2 as SVGAGI. The ends lost 0 bases at V and 6 bases at J; junction bases unmatched: 4. This CDR3 is built from 15 residues.